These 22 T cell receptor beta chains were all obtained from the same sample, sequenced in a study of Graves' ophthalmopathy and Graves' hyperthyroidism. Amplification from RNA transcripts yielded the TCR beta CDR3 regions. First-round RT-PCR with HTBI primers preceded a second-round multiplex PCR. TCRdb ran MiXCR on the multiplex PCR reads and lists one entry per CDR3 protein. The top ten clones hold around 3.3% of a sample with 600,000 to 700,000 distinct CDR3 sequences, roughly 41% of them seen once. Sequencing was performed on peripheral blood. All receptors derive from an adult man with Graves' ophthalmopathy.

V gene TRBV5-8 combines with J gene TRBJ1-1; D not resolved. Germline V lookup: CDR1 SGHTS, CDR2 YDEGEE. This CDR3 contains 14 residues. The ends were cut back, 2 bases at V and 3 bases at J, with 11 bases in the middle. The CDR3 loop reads CASSLLQAHTEAFF. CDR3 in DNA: TGTGCCAGCAGCTTACTTCAGGCACACACTGAAGCTTTCTTT.

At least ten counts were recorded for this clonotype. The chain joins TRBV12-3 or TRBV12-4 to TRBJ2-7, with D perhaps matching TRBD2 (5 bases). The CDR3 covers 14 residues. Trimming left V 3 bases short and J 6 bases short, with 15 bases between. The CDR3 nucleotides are TGTGCCAGCAGTTTGCAGCGGTACGTCGGCGAGCAGTACTTC. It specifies CASSLQRYVGEQYF.

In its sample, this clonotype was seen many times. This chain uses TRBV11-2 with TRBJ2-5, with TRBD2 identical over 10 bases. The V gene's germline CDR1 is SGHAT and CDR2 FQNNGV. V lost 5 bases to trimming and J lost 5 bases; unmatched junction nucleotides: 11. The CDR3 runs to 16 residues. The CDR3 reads CASSPWPAGGPETQYF. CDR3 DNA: TGTGCCAGCAGCCCGTGGCCAGCGGGGGGGCCGGAGACCCAGTACTTC. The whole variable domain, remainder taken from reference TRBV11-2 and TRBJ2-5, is EAGVAQSPRYKIIEKRQSVAFWCNPISGHATLYWYQQILGQGPKLLIQFQNNGVVDDSQLPKDRFSAERLKGVDSTLKIQPAKLEDSAVYLCASSPWPAGGPETQYFGPGTRLLVL.

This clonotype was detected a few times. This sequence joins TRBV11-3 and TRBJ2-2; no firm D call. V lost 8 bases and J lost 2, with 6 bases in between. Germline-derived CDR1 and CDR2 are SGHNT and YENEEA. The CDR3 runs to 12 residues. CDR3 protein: CASQINTGELFF. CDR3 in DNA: TGTGCCAGCCAGATCAACACCGGGGAGCTGTTTTTT. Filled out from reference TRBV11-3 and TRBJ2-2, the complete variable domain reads EAGVVQSPRYKIIEKKQPVAFWCNPISGHNTLYWYLQNLGQGPELLIRYENEEAVDDSQLPKDRFSAERLKGVDSTLKIQPAELGDSAVYLCASQINTGELFFGEGSRLTVL.

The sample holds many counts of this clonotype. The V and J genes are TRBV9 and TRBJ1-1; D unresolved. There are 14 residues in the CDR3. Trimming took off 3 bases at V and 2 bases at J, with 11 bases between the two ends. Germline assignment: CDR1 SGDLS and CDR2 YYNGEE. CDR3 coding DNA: TGTGCCAGCAGCGCGTCGGACCGAAACACTGAAGCTTTCTTT. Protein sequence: CASSASDRNTEAFF.

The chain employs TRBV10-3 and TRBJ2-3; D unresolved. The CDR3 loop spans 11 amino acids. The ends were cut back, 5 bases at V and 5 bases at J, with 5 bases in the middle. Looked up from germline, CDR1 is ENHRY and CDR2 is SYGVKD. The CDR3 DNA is TGTGCCATCAGTTACGGAGATACGCAGTATTTT. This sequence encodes CAISYGDTQYF.

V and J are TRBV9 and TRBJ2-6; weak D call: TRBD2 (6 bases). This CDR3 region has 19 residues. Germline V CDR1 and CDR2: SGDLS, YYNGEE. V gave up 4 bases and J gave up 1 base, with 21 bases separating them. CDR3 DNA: TGTGCCAGCAGCTTGGGAGGAACACTCGGCCCTTCTGGGGCCAACGTCCTGACTTTC. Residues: CASSLGGTLGPSGANVLTF.

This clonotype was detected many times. CDR3 in DNA: TGTGCCATCAGTGGCGGACAGGAAAGCTCCTACGAGCAGTACTTC. It encodes CAISGGQESSYEQYF. The chain has TRBV10-3 and TRBJ2-7; 7 bases align to TRBD1. The CDR3 has 15 amino acids. Germline V lookup: CDR1 ENHRY, CDR2 SYGVKD. The V and J ends lost 4 bases and 0 bases, in that order; junction bases with no gene match: 6.

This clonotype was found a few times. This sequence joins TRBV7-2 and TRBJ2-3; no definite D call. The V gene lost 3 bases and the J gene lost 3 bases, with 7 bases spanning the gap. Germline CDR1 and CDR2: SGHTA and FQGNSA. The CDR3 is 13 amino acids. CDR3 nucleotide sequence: TGTGCCAGCAGCTTCCAGGTTACAGATACGCAGTATTTT. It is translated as CASSFQVTDTQYF.

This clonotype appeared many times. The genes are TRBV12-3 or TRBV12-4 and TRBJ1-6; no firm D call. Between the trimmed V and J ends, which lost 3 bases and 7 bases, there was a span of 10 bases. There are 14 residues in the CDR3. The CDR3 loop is CASSFGPKNSPLHF. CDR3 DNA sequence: TGTGCCAGCAGTTTCGGACCAAAAAATTCACCCCTCCACTTT.

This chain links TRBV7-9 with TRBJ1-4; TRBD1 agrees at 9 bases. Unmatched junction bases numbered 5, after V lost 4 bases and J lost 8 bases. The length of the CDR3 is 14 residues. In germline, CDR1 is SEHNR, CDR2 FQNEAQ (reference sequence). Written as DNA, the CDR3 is TGTGCCAGCAGCTCCTTGACAGGGGGAGAAAAACTGTTTTTT. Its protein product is CASSSLTGGEKLFF.

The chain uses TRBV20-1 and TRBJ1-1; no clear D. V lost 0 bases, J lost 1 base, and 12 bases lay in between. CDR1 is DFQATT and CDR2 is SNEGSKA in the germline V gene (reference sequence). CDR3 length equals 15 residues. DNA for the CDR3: TGCAGTGCTAGAGACCCGGCCCTAGAGAACACTGAAGCTTTCTTT. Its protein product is CSARDPALENTEAFF.

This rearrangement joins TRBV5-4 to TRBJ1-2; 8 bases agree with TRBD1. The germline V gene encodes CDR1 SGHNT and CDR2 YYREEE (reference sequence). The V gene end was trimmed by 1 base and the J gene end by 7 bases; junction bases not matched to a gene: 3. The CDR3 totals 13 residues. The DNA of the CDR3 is TGTGCCAGCAGCTTGACAGGGGGGGTTGGCTACACCTTC. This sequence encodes CASSLTGGVGYTF.

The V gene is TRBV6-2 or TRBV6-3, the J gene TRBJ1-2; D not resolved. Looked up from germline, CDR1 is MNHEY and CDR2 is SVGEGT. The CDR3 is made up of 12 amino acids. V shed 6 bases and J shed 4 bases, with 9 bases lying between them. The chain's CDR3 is CASRVLGYGYTF. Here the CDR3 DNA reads TGTGCCAGCAGGGTTCTGGGCTATGGCTACACCTTC.

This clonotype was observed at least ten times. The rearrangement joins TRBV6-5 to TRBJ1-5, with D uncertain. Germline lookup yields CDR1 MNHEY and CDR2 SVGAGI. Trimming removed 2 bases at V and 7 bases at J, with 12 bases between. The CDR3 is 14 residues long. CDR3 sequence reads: CASSYGQNRQPQHF. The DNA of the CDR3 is TGTGCCAGCAGTTACGGTCAAAACCGACAGCCCCAGCATTTT.

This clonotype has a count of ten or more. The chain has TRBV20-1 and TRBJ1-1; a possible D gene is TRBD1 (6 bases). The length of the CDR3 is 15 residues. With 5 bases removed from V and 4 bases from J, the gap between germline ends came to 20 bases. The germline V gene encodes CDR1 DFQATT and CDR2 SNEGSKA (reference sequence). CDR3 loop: CSAPDSGGGGTEAFF. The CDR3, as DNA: TGCAGTGCTCCGGATTCCGGCGGGGGCGGCACTGAAGCTTTCTTT.

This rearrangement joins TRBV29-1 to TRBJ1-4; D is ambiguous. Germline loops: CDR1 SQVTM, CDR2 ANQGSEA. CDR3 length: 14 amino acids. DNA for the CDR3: TGCAGAGTTATCCTGGGAAAGACTAATGAAAAACTGTTTTTT. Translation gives CRVILGKTNEKLFF.

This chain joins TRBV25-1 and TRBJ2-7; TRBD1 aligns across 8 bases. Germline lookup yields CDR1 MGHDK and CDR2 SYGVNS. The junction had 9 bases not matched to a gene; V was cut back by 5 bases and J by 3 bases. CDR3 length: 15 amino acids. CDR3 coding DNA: TGTGCCAGCAGTTTACAGGGACAGGTGGACTACGAGCAGTACTTC. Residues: CASSLQGQVDYEQYF.

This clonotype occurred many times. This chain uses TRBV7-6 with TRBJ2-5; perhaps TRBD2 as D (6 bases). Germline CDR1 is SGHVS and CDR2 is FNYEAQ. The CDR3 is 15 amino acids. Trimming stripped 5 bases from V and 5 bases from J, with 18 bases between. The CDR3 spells CASSPNPTSSETQYF. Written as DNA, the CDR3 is TGTGCCAGCAGCCCAAACCCGACTAGTTCTGAGACCCAGTACTTC.

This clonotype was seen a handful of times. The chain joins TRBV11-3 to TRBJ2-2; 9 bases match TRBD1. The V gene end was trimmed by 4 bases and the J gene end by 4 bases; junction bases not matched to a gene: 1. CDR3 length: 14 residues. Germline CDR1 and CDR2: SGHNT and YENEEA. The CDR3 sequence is CASSWGQGTGELFF. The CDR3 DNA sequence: TGTGCCAGCAGCTGGGGACAGGGCACCGGGGAGCTGTTTTTT.

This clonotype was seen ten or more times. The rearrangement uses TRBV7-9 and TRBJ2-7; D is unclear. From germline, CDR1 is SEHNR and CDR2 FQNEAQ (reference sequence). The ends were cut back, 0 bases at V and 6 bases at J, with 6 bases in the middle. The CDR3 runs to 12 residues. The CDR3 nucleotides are TGTGCCAGCAGCTTAGCAGCTGCCGAGCAGTACTTC. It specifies CASSLAAAEQYF.

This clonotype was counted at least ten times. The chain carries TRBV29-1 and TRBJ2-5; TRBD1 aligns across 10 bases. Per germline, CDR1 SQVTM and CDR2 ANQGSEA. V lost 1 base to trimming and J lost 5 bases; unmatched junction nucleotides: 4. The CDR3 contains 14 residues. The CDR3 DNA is TGCAGCGTTGAAGTCGGACAGGGGGGCGAGACCCAGTACTTC. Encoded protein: CSVEVGQGGETQYF.